The rows below give T cell receptor beta chains drawn from one sample of a study of cytomegalovirus exposure and HLA in healthy donors. Measured with immunoSEQ multiplex PCR; TCRdb has only the in-frame clones, and not every one. The sample has some 190,000 clones, 70% to 90% seen once. The sample comprised PBMCs. These receptors came from a woman aged 30 to 39 in good health and CMV-seronegative. CDR3s include the opening cysteine and the closing phenylalanine or tryptophan. The order of the fields is clone size, D gene, J gene, V gene, CDR3 protein, CDR3 DNA. D genes are given only for firm matches. Clone size is stated in some rows and not others, as once, few, many or a class when expanded.

abundance: -
d_gene: -
j_gene: TRBJ2-2
v_gene: TRBV19
CDR3aa: CASSGTLNTGELFF
CDR3nt: TGTGCCAGTAGCGGGACTTTGAACACCGGGGAGCTGTTTTTT

abundance: few
d_gene: TRBD1
j_gene: TRBJ2-7
v_gene: TRBV5-4
CDR3aa: CASSQDRGSYEQYF
CDR3nt: TGTGCCAGCAGCCAGGACAGGGGGTCCTACGAGCAGTACTTC

abundance: -
d_gene: -
j_gene: TRBJ1-2
v_gene: TRBV6-6
CDR3aa: CASSYPGLRGYTF
CDR3nt: TGTGCCAGCAGTTATCCGGGACTCAGGGGCTACACCTTC

abundance: -
d_gene: TRBD2
j_gene: TRBJ2-7
v_gene: TRBV5-1
CDR3aa: CASSGDPSGSPGPNEQYF
CDR3nt: TGCGCCAGCAGCGGAGACCCTAGCGGGAGTCCGGGGCCTAACGAGCAGTACTTC

abundance: -
d_gene: TRBD1
j_gene: TRBJ1-2
v_gene: TRBV25-1
CDR3aa: CASSRDSGYGYTF
CDR3nt: TGTGCCAGCAGTAGGGACAGCGGATATGGCTACACCTTC

abundance: few
d_gene: -
j_gene: TRBJ2-5
v_gene: TRBV5-1
CDR3aa: CASSLGRYPETQYF
CDR3nt: TGCGCCAGCAGCTTGGGGAGGTATCCCGAGACCCAGTACTTC

abundance: once
d_gene: -
j_gene: TRBJ1-2
v_gene: TRBV2
CDR3aa: CASSMMGGVRGYTF
CDR3nt: TGTGCCAGCAGCATGATGGGGGGGGTAAGGGGCTACACCTTC

abundance: -
d_gene: TRBD2
j_gene: TRBJ2-1
v_gene: TRBV6-5
CDR3aa: CASGASGREQFF
CDR3nt: TGTGCCAGCGGGGCTAGCGGGAGGGAGCAGTTCTTC

abundance: -
d_gene: -
j_gene: TRBJ2-3
v_gene: TRBV11-1
CDR3aa: CASSFLEGTDTQYF
CDR3nt: TGTGCCAGCAGCTTCTTGGAGGGCACAGATACGCAGTATTTT

abundance: few
d_gene: TRBD1
j_gene: TRBJ2-5
v_gene: TRBV28
CDR3aa: CASSFRTGGTETQYF
CDR3nt: TGTGCCAGCAGTTTTAGGACAGGGGGCACGGAGACCCAGTACTTC

abundance: -
d_gene: TRBD2
j_gene: TRBJ2-5
v_gene: TRBV28
CDR3aa: CASSFVREGLREETQYF
CDR3nt: TGTGCCAGCAGTTTCGTGCGGGAGGGCCTACGGGAAGAGACCCAGTACTTC

abundance: -
d_gene: TRBD1
j_gene: TRBJ2-3
v_gene: TRBV5-1
CDR3aa: CASSSYRGRDRDTQYF
CDR3nt: TGCGCCAGCAGCTCCTACAGGGGCCGCGACAGGGATACGCAGTATTTT

abundance: -
d_gene: TRBD1
j_gene: TRBJ1-5
v_gene: TRBV28
CDR3aa: CASSPSRTGVNQPQHF
CDR3nt: TGTGCCAGCAGTCCATCCAGGACAGGGGTCAATCAGCCCCAGCATTTT

abundance: -
d_gene: TRBD2
j_gene: TRBJ2-1
v_gene: TRBV19
CDR3aa: CAIRPAGGSYNEQFF
CDR3nt: TGTGCCATTCGGCCCGCGGGGGGCTCCTACAATGAGCAGTTCTTC

abundance: -
d_gene: TRBD1
j_gene: TRBJ1-2
v_gene: TRBV10-3
CDR3aa: CAISDSIGQDYGYTF
CDR3nt: TGTGCCATCAGTGACTCTATCGGACAGGACTATGGCTACACCTTC

abundance: few
d_gene: TRBD2
j_gene: TRBJ2-7
v_gene: TRBV11-2
CDR3aa: CASSHLRREGYEQYF
CDR3nt: TGTGCCAGCAGCCATCTCCGGCGGGAGGGCTACGAGCAGTACTTC

abundance: -
d_gene: TRBD2
j_gene: TRBJ2-7
v_gene: TRBV25-1
CDR3aa: CASRKSGRSSYEQYF
CDR3nt: TGTGCCAGCAGGAAAAGCGGGAGGAGCTCCTACGAGCAGTACTTC

abundance: -
d_gene: -
j_gene: TRBJ2-4
v_gene: TRBV18
CDR3aa: CASQGPVERRGNIQYF
CDR3nt: TGTGCCAGCCAGGGGCCTGTTGAGCGTAGGGGGAACATTCAGTACTTC

abundance: few
d_gene: -
j_gene: TRBJ2-1
v_gene: TRBV15
CDR3aa: CATSSRTYNEQFF
CDR3nt: TGTGCCACCAGCAGCCGGACTTACAATGAGCAGTTCTTC

abundance: -
d_gene: TRBD2
j_gene: TRBJ2-1
v_gene: TRBV9
CDR3aa: CASSVGSGRQYYNEQFF
CDR3nt: TGTGCCAGCAGCGTAGGAAGCGGGAGGCAATACTACAATGAGCAGTTCTTC

abundance: once
d_gene: TRBD1
j_gene: TRBJ2-7
v_gene: TRBV2
CDR3aa: CASSTPRQGYEQYF
CDR3nt: TGTGCCAGCAGTACTCCGAGACAGGGCTACGAGCAGTACTTC

abundance: -
d_gene: TRBD1
j_gene: TRBJ2-7
v_gene: TRBV18
CDR3aa: CASSGTRDSYEQYF
CDR3nt: TGTGCCAGCTCAGGGACCCGGGACAGCTACGAGCAGTACTTC

abundance: -
d_gene: TRBD2
j_gene: TRBJ2-7
v_gene: TRBV2
CDR3aa: CASRGGLAGDGEQYF
CDR3nt: TGTGCCAGCAGAGGGGGGCTAGCGGGAGATGGTGAGCAGTACTTC

abundance: few
d_gene: -
j_gene: TRBJ2-1
v_gene: TRBV7-9
CDR3aa: CASSQLWEQFF
CDR3nt: TGTGCCAGCAGCCAACTATGGGAGCAGTTCTTC

abundance: -
d_gene: -
j_gene: TRBJ2-7
v_gene: TRBV11-2
CDR3aa: CASSIDYRISYEQYF
CDR3nt: TGTGCCAGCAGCATTGACTACCGAATATCCTACGAGCAGTACTTC

abundance: -
d_gene: -
j_gene: TRBJ1-4
v_gene: TRBV28
CDR3aa: CASSFAGHLNEKLFF
CDR3nt: TGTGCCAGCAGTTTCGCCGGACACCTTAATGAAAAACTGTTTTTT

abundance: -
d_gene: -
j_gene: TRBJ2-2
v_gene: TRBV6-1
CDR3aa: CASSDYTTNTGELFF
CDR3nt: TGTGCCAGCAGTGATTACACGACGAACACCGGGGAGCTGTTTTTT

abundance: -
d_gene: -
j_gene: TRBJ2-1
v_gene: TRBV10-2
CDR3aa: CASSDGGRSDEQFF
CDR3nt: TGCGCCAGCAGTGATGGTGGGAGGTCGGATGAGCAGTTCTTC

abundance: -
d_gene: TRBD2
j_gene: TRBJ2-3
v_gene: TRBV19
CDR3aa: CASSIGAGTDTQYF
CDR3nt: TGTGCCAGTAGTATTGGAGCGGGGACAGATACGCAGTATTTT

abundance: -
d_gene: TRBD2
j_gene: TRBJ2-3
v_gene: TRBV7-9
CDR3aa: CASSLGFSSGGAGDTQYF
CDR3nt: TGTGCCAGCAGCTTAGGTTTTAGCAGCGGGGGGGCAGGAGATACGCAGTATTTT

abundance: once
d_gene: -
j_gene: TRBJ2-3
v_gene: TRBV27
CDR3aa: CASSLGDSSTDTQYF
CDR3nt: TGTGCCAGCAGTTTAGGGGACTCTAGCACAGATACGCAGTATTTT

abundance: -
d_gene: TRBD1
j_gene: TRBJ1-2
v_gene: TRBV6-1
CDR3aa: CASADRANYGYTF
CDR3nt: TGTGCCAGCGCAGACAGGGCTAACTATGGCTACACCTTC

abundance: -
d_gene: -
j_gene: TRBJ1-5
v_gene: TRBV7-2
CDR3aa: CASSLALVDQPQHF
CDR3nt: TGTGCCAGCAGCTTAGCTTTAGTGGATCAGCCCCAGCATTTT

abundance: -
d_gene: TRBD2
j_gene: TRBJ2-2
v_gene: TRBV29-1
CDR3aa: CSVGIAGNTGELFF
CDR3nt: TGCAGCGTTGGGATAGCGGGAAACACCGGGGAGCTGTTTTTT

abundance: -
d_gene: -
j_gene: TRBJ2-7
v_gene: TRBV28
CDR3aa: CASSLSGQSLYEQYF
CDR3nt: TGTGCCAGCAGTTTATCAGGACAGTCCCTCTACGAGCAGTACTTC

abundance: few
d_gene: -
j_gene: TRBJ2-1
v_gene: TRBV5-6
CDR3aa: CASSPRDSLPHEQFF
CDR3nt: TGTGCCAGCAGCCCCCGGGATTCCCTACCCCACGAGCAGTTCTTC

abundance: -
d_gene: -
j_gene: TRBJ2-3
v_gene: TRBV2
CDR3aa: CASSERVGQTRSTDTQYF
CDR3nt: TGTGCCAGCAGTGAAAGAGTAGGGCAGACTAGGAGCACAGATACGCAGTATTTT

abundance: -
d_gene: TRBD1
j_gene: TRBJ1-4
v_gene: TRBV7-2
CDR3aa: CASSLAPGTANEKLFF
CDR3nt: TGTGCCAGCAGCTTAGCGCCTGGGACAGCTAATGAAAAACTGTTTTTT

abundance: -
d_gene: -
j_gene: TRBJ2-2
v_gene: TRBV29-1
CDR3aa: CSVVVWTGELFF
CDR3nt: TGCAGCGTTGTAGTGTGGACCGGGGAGCTGTTTTTT

abundance: -
d_gene: -
j_gene: TRBJ2-7
v_gene: TRBV2
CDR3aa: CASSEQTASLLKEYEQYF
CDR3nt: TGTGCCAGCAGTGAACAGACAGCCTCACTCCTCAAAGAGTACGAGCAGTACTTC

abundance: -
d_gene: -
j_gene: TRBJ2-1
v_gene: TRBV5-1
CDR3aa: CASSLGTYNGQFF
CDR3nt: TGCGCCAGCAGCTTGGGGACTTACAATGGGCAGTTCTTC

abundance: -
d_gene: -
j_gene: TRBJ1-1
v_gene: TRBV28
CDR3aa: CASSNPGTEAFF
CDR3nt: TGTGCCAGCAGCAACCCCGGCACTGAAGCTTTCTTT

abundance: -
d_gene: TRBD1
j_gene: TRBJ2-5
v_gene: TRBV19
CDR3aa: CASQRDREGETQYF
CDR3nt: TGTGCCAGCCAAAGGGACAGGGAGGGAGAGACCCAGTACTTC

abundance: -
d_gene: -
j_gene: TRBJ2-7
v_gene: TRBV14
CDR3aa: CASSQATQPYEQYF
CDR3nt: TGTGCCAGCAGCCAGGCGACTCAACCCTACGAGCAGTACTTC

abundance: -
d_gene: -
j_gene: TRBJ2-5
v_gene: TRBV2
CDR3aa: CASSGRRETQYF
CDR3nt: TGTGCCAGCAGTGGACGGCGGGAGACCCAGTACTTC

abundance: once
d_gene: -
j_gene: TRBJ2-7
v_gene: TRBV5-6
CDR3aa: CASSLEAVGETYEQYF
CDR3nt: TGTGCCAGCAGCTTGGAGGCAGTCGGGGAGACCTACGAGCAGTACTTC

abundance: -
d_gene: TRBD2
j_gene: TRBJ2-1
v_gene: TRBV7-3
CDR3aa: CASSPSDSGILGEQFF
CDR3nt: TGTGCCAGCAGCCCTAGTGATAGCGGGATATTGGGTGAGCAGTTCTTC

abundance: -
d_gene: TRBD1
j_gene: TRBJ2-7
v_gene: TRBV7-8
CDR3aa: CASSLAGTGAYEQYF
CDR3nt: TGTGCCAGCAGCTTAGCCGGGACAGGGGCCTACGAGCAGTACTTC

abundance: -
d_gene: -
j_gene: TRBJ1-4
v_gene: TRBV18
CDR3aa: CASSQLETNEKLFF
CDR3nt: TGTGCCAGCTCACAGTTGGAGACTAATGAAAAACTGTTTTTT

abundance: once
d_gene: TRBD1
j_gene: TRBJ2-7
v_gene: TRBV5-4
CDR3aa: CASSRPGGLYEQYF
CDR3nt: TGTGCCAGCAGCCGCCCAGGGGGTCTCTACGAGCAGTACTTC

abundance: -
d_gene: -
j_gene: TRBJ2-1
v_gene: TRBV19
CDR3aa: CASSMKRLSPSYNEQFF
CDR3nt: TGTGCCAGTAGTATGAAGAGGCTCTCCCCCTCCTACAATGAGCAGTTCTTC

abundance: -
d_gene: TRBD1
j_gene: TRBJ2-7
v_gene: TRBV29-1
CDR3aa: CSVESGTGYEQYF
CDR3nt: TGCAGCGTTGAAAGTGGGACAGGCTACGAGCAGTACTTC

abundance: -
d_gene: -
j_gene: TRBJ2-5
v_gene: TRBV30
CDR3aa: CAWSYQETQYF
CDR3nt: TGTGCCTGGAGCTATCAAGAGACCCAGTACTTC

abundance: -
d_gene: TRBD1
j_gene: TRBJ2-7
v_gene: TRBV30
CDR3aa: CAWRGQGAAYEQYF
CDR3nt: TGTGCCTGGAGGGGACAGGGGGCCGCCTACGAGCAGTACTTC

abundance: -
d_gene: -
j_gene: TRBJ1-3
v_gene: TRBV7-9
CDR3aa: CASSSSGAGNTIYF
CDR3nt: TGTGCCAGCAGCTCCTCGGGAGCCGGAAACACCATATATTTT

abundance: few
d_gene: -
j_gene: TRBJ1-1
v_gene: TRBV2
CDR3aa: CASGGTGGLLLGTEAFF
CDR3nt: TGTGCCAGCGGGGGGACGGGGGGCCTCCTTCTTGGCACTGAAGCTTTCTTT